These 14 T cell receptor beta chains share one sample of origin, sequenced in a study of blood T cell repertoires in COVID-19. Clones were read by immunoSEQ multiplex PCR, and TCRdb kept only the in-frame ones, dropping some. This table holds 210,000 or so clones, 84% found once. The material sequenced was peripheral blood. Source of these receptors: a woman aged 50 to 65 with active or convalescent COVID-19.

This chain uses TRBV5-1 with TRBJ2-6; D not resolved. The V gene's germline CDR1 is SGHRS and CDR2 YFSETQ. V shed 7 bases and J shed 0 bases, with 14 bases lying between them. There are 16 residues in the CDR3. DNA for the CDR3: TGCGCCAGCGGTCCACAGCCTCTCTCTGGGGCCAACGTCCTGACTTTC. Amino acid sequence: CASGPQPLSGANVLTF. Variable domain in full (rest from reference TRBV5-1 and TRBJ2-6): KAGVTQTPRYLIKTRGQQVTLSCSPISGHRSVSWYQQTPGQGLQFLFEYFSETQRNKGNFPGRFSGRQFSNSRSEMNVSTLELGDSALYLCASGPQPLSGANVLTFGAGSRLTVL.

This clone was observed a handful of times. This chain connects TRBV5-1 to TRBJ1-1, with D tentatively TRBD1 (6 bases). The V end was cut by 4 bases, the J end by 2 bases, with 15 bases between. CDR3 size: 15 residues. From germline, CDR1 is SGHRS and CDR2 YFSETQ. CDR3 DNA: TGCGCCAGCAGCGCACGACAGGATCCCAACACTGAAGCTTTCTTT. It codes for CASSARQDPNTEAFF.

The V call is TRBV11-3, the J call TRBJ2-1; D is perhaps TRBD2 (6 bases). The V and J ends lost 5 bases and 6 bases respectively, with 14 bases between them. The CDR3 loop spans 14 amino acids. Germline-derived CDR1 and CDR2 are SGHNT and YENEEA. The CDR3 reads CASSPGRLVNEQFF. The CDR3 DNA reads TGTGCCAGCAGCCCGGGGAGACTAGTCAATGAGCAGTTCTTC.

The chain employs TRBV7-2 and TRBJ2-6, with a tentative D call TRBD2 (6 bases). The CDR3 extends over 15 amino acids. The V gene's germline CDR1 is SGHTA and CDR2 FQGNSA. V was pared by 5 bases and J by 0 bases, with 8 bases between. CDR3: CASSRGGSGANVLTF. The CDR3, as DNA: TGTGCCAGCAGCCGGGGAGGCTCTGGGGCCAACGTCCTGACTTTC. Supplemented by reference TRBV7-2 and TRBJ2-6, the full variable domain reads GAGVSQSPSNKVTEKGKDVELRCDPISGHTALYWYRQSLGQGLEFLIYFQGNSAPDKSGLPSDRFSAERTGGSVSTLTIQRTQQEDSAVYLCASSRGGSGANVLTFGAGSRLTVL.

The J gene is TRBJ2-7, the V gene TRBV27; the D is unclear. There are 12 residues in the CDR3. CDR1 is MNHEY, CDR2 SMNVEV, per germline (reference sequence). The V and J ends lost 10 bases and 0 bases respectively, with 10 bases between them. CDR3 protein: CATLVSSYEQYV. CDR3 coding DNA: TGTGCCACCCTTGTTAGCTCCTACGAGCAGTACGTC.

This clone came up a few times. This chain connects TRBV4-1 to TRBJ1-2, with 7 nucleotides matching TRBD1. Germline assignment: CDR1 MGHRA and CDR2 YSYEKL. The CDR3 is 16 amino acids. V dropped 0 bases and J dropped 2; count of bases not matched to a gene: 6. The CDR3 spells CASSQDRDSYNYGYTF. The CDR3 DNA follows: TGCGCCAGCAGCCAAGATCGGGACAGTTACAACTATGGCTACACCTTC.

J is TRBJ1-1 and V is TRBV6-5; the D gene is possibly TRBD1 (5 bases). This CDR3 spans 14 amino acids. Germline V gene data show CDR1 as MNHEY and CDR2 as SVGAGI. Trimming removed 7 bases from V and 7 bases from J, with 19 bases in between. In nucleotides, the CDR3 is TGTGCCAGCACTAATAGGGGTTTTGGGGTTGAAGCTTTCTTT. Translation gives CASTNRGFGVEAFF.

In its sample, this clone was seen once. This chain uses TRBV10-3 with TRBJ2-7; a possible D gene is TRBD2 (7 bases). The germline V gene has CDR1 ENHRY and CDR2 SYGVKD. CDR3 length: 13 amino acids. The V end lost 8 bases, the J end lost 5 bases, and 16 bases lay between the germline ends. The CDR3 protein is CAIGRGSSNEQYF. Written as DNA, the CDR3 is TGTGCCATCGGGAGGGGGAGTAGCAACGAGCAGTACTTC.

V gene TRBV3-1 (or the pseudogene TRBV3-2) combines with J gene TRBJ1-1; 7 bases are shared with TRBD1. Trimming removed 4 bases from V and 7 bases from J; junction bases left unmatched: 3. CDR1 is LGHDT, CDR2 YNNKEL, per germline (reference sequence). The CDR3 sequence is 12 residues long. The CDR3 DNA reads as TGTGCCAGCAGCCTACGACAGGGTGAAGCTTTCTTT. Translating gives CASSLRQGEAFF.

This clone was recorded once. The genes are TRBV10-1 and TRBJ1-2; 11 bases line up with TRBD1. V shed 8 bases, J shed 5 bases, and the junction held 7 bases outside the gene matches. The CDR3 is made up of 14 amino acids. The germline gives CDR1 WNHNN, CDR2 SYGVQD (reference sequence). In DNA form, the CDR3 reads TGCGCCAGCCCCGACGGACAGGGGGCATATGGCTACACCTTC. Translating gives CASPDGQGAYGYTF.

The rearrangement joins TRBV12-5 to TRBJ1-5; TRBD1 is a possible D gene (5 bases). Trimming took 1 base from V and 11 from J, leaving 18 bases between them. CDR1 is LGHNT, CDR2 FRNRAP, per germline. The CDR3 length is 15 residues. DNA of the CDR3: TGTGCTAGTGGTTTGGAGACAGCGGGCTATAACGCCCAGCATTTT. The encoded protein is CASGLETAGYNAQHF.

V is TRBV6-6 and J is TRBJ2-5, with 9 nucleotides matching TRBD2. The CDR3 sequence is 14 residues long. Germline values: CDR1 MNHNY, CDR2 SVGAGI (reference sequence). The ends lost 4 bases at V and 2 bases at J; junction bases unmatched: 2. The CDR3 loop reads CASSWLAGQETQYF. The CDR3 DNA reads as TGTGCCAGCAGTTGGCTAGCGGGGCAAGAGACCCAGTACTTC.

In DNA, the CDR3 is TGTGCCATCAGTGAGGTCGGTGCAGGGGATGAGCAGTTCTTC. As protein: CAISEVGAGDEQFF. The V gene is TRBV10-3, the J gene TRBJ2-1; tentative D call: TRBD1 (6 bases). CDR3 size: 14 residues. Per germline, CDR1 ENHRY and CDR2 SYGVKD. Trimming pared 2 bases from V and 8 bases from J, leaving 13 bases between.

The gene calls are TRBV11-3 and TRBJ1-4, with 7 bases matching TRBD1. Germline CDR1 SGHNT, CDR2 YENEEA. V lost 7 bases, J lost 8 bases, and 13 bases stayed unmatched. The CDR3 is 15 amino acids. This chain's CDR3 is CASTKNRQGGEKLFF. CDR3 sequence (DNA): TGTGCCAGCACCAAAAATCGACAGGGAGGAGAAAAACTGTTTTTT. The full variable domain, completed using reference TRBV11-3 and TRBJ1-4, is EAGVVQSPRYKIIEKKQPVAFWCNPISGHNTLYWYLQNLGQGPELLIRYENEEAVDDSQLPKDRFSAERLKGVDSTLKIQPAELGDSAVYLCASTKNRQGGEKLFFGSGTQLSVL.